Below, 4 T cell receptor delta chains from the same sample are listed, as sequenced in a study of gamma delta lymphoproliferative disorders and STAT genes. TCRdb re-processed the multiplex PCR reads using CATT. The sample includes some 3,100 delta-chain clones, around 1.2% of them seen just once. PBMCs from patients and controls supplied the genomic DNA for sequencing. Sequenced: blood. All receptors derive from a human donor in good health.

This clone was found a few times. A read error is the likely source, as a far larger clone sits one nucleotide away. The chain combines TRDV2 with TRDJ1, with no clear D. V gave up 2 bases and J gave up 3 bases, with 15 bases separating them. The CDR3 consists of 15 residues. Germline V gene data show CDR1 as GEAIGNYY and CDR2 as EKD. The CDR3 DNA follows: TGTGCCTGTGACAGCCCGGTCTTAAGGGCCGATAAACTCATCTTT. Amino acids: CACDSPVLRADKLIF.

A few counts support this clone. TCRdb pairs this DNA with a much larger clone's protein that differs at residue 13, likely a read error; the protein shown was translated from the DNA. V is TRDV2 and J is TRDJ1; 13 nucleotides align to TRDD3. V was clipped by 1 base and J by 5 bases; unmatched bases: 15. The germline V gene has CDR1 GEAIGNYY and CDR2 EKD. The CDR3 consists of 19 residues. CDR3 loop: CACDTLGTGGYANNDKLIF. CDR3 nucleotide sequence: TGTGCCTGTGACACTCTAGGTACTGGGGGATACGCTAATAATGATAAACTCATCTTT.

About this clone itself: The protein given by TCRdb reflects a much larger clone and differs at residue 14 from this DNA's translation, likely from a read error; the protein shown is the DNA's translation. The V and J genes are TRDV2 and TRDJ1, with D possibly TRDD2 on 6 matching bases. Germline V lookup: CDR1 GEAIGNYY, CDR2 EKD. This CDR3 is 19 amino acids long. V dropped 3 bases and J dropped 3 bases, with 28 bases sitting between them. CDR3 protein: CACDHIPSHGPSYADKLIF. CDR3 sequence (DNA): TGTGCCTGTGACCATATTCCTTCCCACGGTCCTTCTTACGCCGATAAACTCATCTTT.

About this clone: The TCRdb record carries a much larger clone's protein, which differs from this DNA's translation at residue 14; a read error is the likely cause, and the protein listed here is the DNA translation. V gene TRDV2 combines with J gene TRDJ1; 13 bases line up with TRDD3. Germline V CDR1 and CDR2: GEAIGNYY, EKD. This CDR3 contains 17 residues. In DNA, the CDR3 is TGTGCCTGTGACACACTGGGGGATACGAGAGACACCGATAGACTCATCTTT. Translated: CACDTLGDTRDTDRLIF.